This T cell receptor beta chain was sequenced in a study of T-cell reconstitution after alpha-beta-depleted transplantation in children. This CDR3 comprises 16 residues. The V gene's germline CDR1 is LGHNT and CDR2 FRNRAP. V was cut by 1 base and J by 1 base, with 11 bases left in between. Construction of the TCRbeta library involved unique molecular identifiers. TCRdb reanalysed the PCR reads using MiXCR and keeps one entry per CDR3 protein. The sample has about 340,000 distinct CDR3 sequences, 13% seen once. The chain links TRBV12-5 to TRBJ1-5; possible D gene TRBD1, 6 bases. The receptor comes from a human donor who donated a stem cell graft to a child with Fanconi anemia. The sample was PBMCs, taken from the stem cell graft. CDR3 in amino acids: CASGLGSDRSNQPQHF. CDR3 bases: TGTGCTAGTGGTTTGGGCTCCGACAGGAGCAATCAGCCCCAGCATTTT.